The 27 T cell receptor beta chains presented below share a single source sample, sequenced in a study of T-cell memory formation after mild COVID-19. TCRdb re-called the 5' RACE reads with MiXCR, one entry per CDR3 protein. Of fewer than 650,000 distinct CDR3 sequences detected, about 20% appear once; the ten largest clones hold roughly 9.1%. Material: PBMCs or a T cell subset sorted from them (not recorded which). The origin of the receptors is an adult woman who had mild COVID-19 (a few samples of this study predate the infection). Cell type and time point are not known.

This clonotype has just a few counts. The chain joins TRBV24-1 to TRBJ1-2; maybe TRBD1 (5 bases). CDR1 is KGHDR and CDR2 is SFDVKD in the germline V gene. V was clipped by 3 bases and J by 4 bases, with 17 bases between them. This CDR3 is built from 16 residues. CDR3 DNA: TGTGCCACCAGTGATCCAATGGCGGCAGGGCTCTATGGCTACACCTTC. Translation gives CATSDPMAAGLYGYTF.

The chain uses TRBV5-1 and TRBJ2-7; D remains unclear. Germline values: CDR1 SGHRS, CDR2 YFSETQ. CDR3 size: 14 residues. V was pared by 4 bases and J by 2 bases, with 13 bases between. CDR3 DNA sequence: TGCGCCAGCAGCATTGAGTCGAGCGCCTACGAGCAGTACTTC. Its translation is CASSIESSAYEQYF. The variable domain in full, with the rest retrieved from reference TRBV5-1 and TRBJ2-7, is KAGVTQTPRYLIKTRGQQVTLSCSPISGHRSVSWYQQTPGQGLQFLFEYFSETQRNKGNFPGRFSGRQFSNSRSEMNVSTLELGDSALYLCASSIESSAYEQYFGPGTRLTVT.

This rearrangement joins TRBV14 to TRBJ1-1; the D gene is possibly TRBD1 (6 bases). Deletions cut 1 base from V and 10 bases from J, with 10 bases between. The CDR3 contains 12 residues. The germline V gene has CDR1 SGHDN and CDR2 FVKESK. The CDR3 reads CASSQGRGIAFF. As DNA, the CDR3 is TGTGCCAGCAGCCAAGGAAGGGGGATAGCTTTCTTT.

This chain uses TRBV9 with TRBJ2-3; D is perhaps TRBD2 (7 bases). Germline loops: CDR1 SGDLS, CDR2 YYNGEE. The V end was cut by 4 bases, the J end by 0 bases, with 27 bases between. The CDR3 totals 20 residues. The CDR3 region is CASSTPAGRTDRLSTDTQYF. CDR3 nucleotides: TGTGCCAGCAGCACCCCGGCCGGGAGGACCGACAGGCTTAGCACAGATACGCAGTATTTT. Using reference TRBV9 and TRBJ2-3 for the parts outside the CDR3, the full variable domain is DSGVTQTPKHLITATGQRVTLRCSPRSGDLSVYWYQQSLDQGLQFLIQYYNGEERAKGNILERFSAQQFPDLHSELNLSSLELGDSALYFCASSTPAGRTDRLSTDTQYFGPGTRLTVL.

V usage is TRBV11-2 and J usage is TRBJ1-2; no definite D call. The germline gives CDR1 SGHAT, CDR2 FQNNGV. The ends were cut back, 1 base at V and 9 bases at J, with 9 bases in the middle. CDR3 length: 12 amino acids. CDR3 DNA sequence: TGTGCCAGCAGCTTAGTTCCCGGAAGCTACACCTTC. Its protein product is CASSLVPGSYTF.

The gene calls are TRBV7-8 and TRBJ1-1; no firm D call. The V end lost 1 base, the J end lost 1 base, and 19 bases lay between the germline ends. The CDR3 covers 18 residues. Germline V CDR1 and CDR2: SGHVS, FQNEAQ. The DNA of the CDR3 is TGTGCCAGCAGCTTAGGGTTTATGGAAGGCCCGAGGAACACTGAAGCTTTCTTT. Translating gives CASSLGFMEGPRNTEAFF.

The chain has TRBV5-1 and TRBJ1-1; no firm D call. CDR1 and CDR2 from the germline V gene are SGHRS and YFSETQ. Deletions cut 6 bases from V and 3 bases from J, with 6 bases between. This CDR3 contains 11 residues. The CDR3 is CASMRDTEAFF. CDR3 nucleotide sequence: TGCGCCAGCATGAGGGACACTGAAGCTTTCTTT.

A few counts support this clonotype. This chain uses TRBV7-9 with TRBJ1-2, with D unclear. The CDR3 sequence is 12 residues long. Germline CDR1 SEHNR, CDR2 FQNEAQ (reference sequence). V lost 5 bases and J 5 bases, leaving 9 bases between the germline ends. The DNA of the CDR3 is TGTGCCAGCAGCCCAGCACGGTATGGCTACACCTTC. It specifies CASSPARYGYTF.

The chain uses TRBV12-5 and TRBJ1-2; D gene unclear. The V gene's germline CDR1 is LGHNT and CDR2 FRNRAP. CDR3 length: 16 amino acids. V was cut by 4 bases and J by 8 bases, with 23 bases left in between. This CDR3 is CASGSHLIRYEWGYTF. The CDR3 DNA is TGTGCTAGTGGTTCCCACCTCATCCGGTACGAGTGGGGCTACACCTTC.

In this sample, this clonotype turned up a few times. The rearrangement joins TRBV3-1 to TRBJ2-2; 9 bases align to TRBD1. V lost 4 bases, J lost 4 bases, and 13 bases stayed unmatched. This CDR3 contains 18 residues. The germline CDR1 and CDR2 sequences are LGHDT and YNNKEL (reference sequence). The CDR3 DNA sequence: TGTGCCAGCAGCCTCCTGGCCCCGGGACAGGGTCCCACCGGGGAGCTGTTTTTT. This translates into CASSLLAPGQGPTGELFF.

The sample holds a few counts of this clonotype. The V call is TRBV9, the J call TRBJ2-7; 8 bases are a match to TRBD2. CDR1 and CDR2 from the germline V gene are SGDLS and YYNGEE. V lost 2 bases, J lost 2 bases, and 3 bases stayed unmatched. This CDR3 comprises 14 residues. CDR3: CASSVSGDPYEQYF. For the CDR3, the DNA is TGTGCCAGCAGCGTTAGCGGGGACCCCTACGAGCAGTACTTC.

The J gene is TRBJ2-3, the V gene TRBV7-3; D unclear. V gave up 5 bases and J gave up 1 base, with 10 bases separating them. CDR3 length: 14 residues. Germline assignment: CDR1 SGHTA and CDR2 FQGTGA. The CDR3 bases are TGTGCCAGCAGCCCGCAGGTGGGCACAGATACGCAGTATTTT. Its translation: CASSPQVGTDTQYF. Using reference TRBV7-3 and TRBJ2-3 for the parts outside the CDR3, the full variable domain is GAGVSQTPSNKVTEKGKYVELRCDPISGHTALYWYRQSLGQGPEFLIYFQGTGAADDSGLPNDRFFAVRPEGSVSTLKIQRTERGDSAVYLCASSPQVGTDTQYFGPGTRLTVL.

This clonotype appeared a few times. The chain is built from TRBV10-3 and TRBJ2-3; 9 positions agree with TRBD2. Germline V gives CDR1 ENHRY, CDR2 SYGVKD. The CDR3 spans 16 residues. Trimming removed 8 bases from V and 2 bases from J; junction bases left unmatched: 11. CDR3 nucleotide sequence: TGTGCCATCGGAACCCTAGCGGGGAGAGCCACAGATACGCAGTATTTT. Translation gives CAIGTLAGRATDTQYF.

The sample holds a few counts of this clonotype. J is TRBJ2-5 and V is TRBV25-1; tentatively, D is TRBD2 (7 bases). With 3 bases removed from V and 4 bases from J, the gap between germline ends came to 30 bases. This CDR3 contains 20 residues. The germline CDR1 and CDR2 sequences are MGHDK and SYGVNS. The DNA of the CDR3 is TGTGCCAGCAGTGATCCCGCCGAGGGGGGGCGCAAGGATCAGACAGAGACCCAGTACTTC. It encodes CASSDPAEGGRKDQTETQYF.

This clonotype was observed many times. The rearrangement links TRBV19 to TRBJ2-7; 10 nucleotides line up with TRBD1. Germline CDR1 reads LNHDA; CDR2 reads SQIVND (reference sequence). The CDR3 length is 16 residues. The V gene end was trimmed by 5 bases and the J gene end by 2 bases; junction bases not matched to a gene: 9. CDR3 protein: CASSYSSGTGAYEQYF. Here the CDR3 DNA reads TGTGCCAGTAGTTACTCCTCCGGGACAGGGGCCTACGAGCAGTACTTC.

This clonotype was seen more than once but under ten times. The chain has TRBV29-1 and TRBJ2-2, with 8 bases lining up with TRBD1. Germline V gene sequence: CDR1 SQVTM, CDR2 ANQGSEA. This CDR3 region has 14 residues. J lost 5 bases, V lost 4 bases, and 6 bases had no gene match. CDR3 sequence: CSVGIRQGTGELFF. CDR3 bases: TGCAGCGTTGGTATTCGACAGGGGACCGGGGAGCTGTTTTTT.

This chain uses TRBV7-8 with TRBJ2-7; 7 nucleotides align to TRBD2. The germline V gene has CDR1 SGHVS and CDR2 FQNEAQ. The CDR3 sequence is 16 residues long. V gave up 5 bases and J gave up 1 base; unmatched junction bases: 11. The CDR3 protein is CASSLEAGLTSYEQYF. For the CDR3, the DNA is TGTGCCAGCAGCCTAGAAGCGGGACTAACATCCTACGAGCAGTACTTC.

This clonotype occurred a few times. The chain links TRBV7-8 to TRBJ2-2; 7 bases are a match to TRBD2. The V gene's germline CDR1 is SGHVS and CDR2 FQNEAQ. V lost 5 bases and J lost 6; bases outside the gene matches: 12. There are 16 residues in the CDR3. CDR3 sequence (DNA): TGTGCCAGCAGCCCTATATGGGAGGGGATGGCCGGGGAGCTGTTTTTT. Its protein is CASSPIWEGMAGELFF.

This clonotype was counted a single time. The CDR3 DNA reads TGCGCCAGCAGCTTGGTGTCGGGACTAGCGGGAGTGGATACGCAGTATTTT. This translates into CASSLVSGLAGVDTQYF. V is TRBV5-1 and J is TRBJ2-3; 14 bases match TRBD2. This CDR3 comprises 17 residues. With 0 bases clipped from V and 6 bases from J, the junction kept 6 bases outside the gene matches. Germline-derived CDR1 and CDR2 are SGHRS and YFSETQ.

Only a few counts were recorded for this clonotype. The V and J genes are TRBV5-5 and TRBJ2-3, with no clear D. V lost 0 bases, J lost 6 bases, and 11 bases lay in between. Germline CDR1 is SGHKS and CDR2 is YYEKEE (reference sequence). The CDR3 is 14 amino acids. The CDR3 reads CASSLGLGIDTQYF. As DNA, the CDR3 is TGTGCCAGCAGCTTGGGTCTGGGTATTGATACGCAGTATTTT.

This clonotype turned up a few times. V is TRBV30 and J is TRBJ1-5; D is possibly TRBD1 (5 bases). Trimming pared 0 bases from V and 4 bases from J, leaving 7 bases between. The CDR3 has 13 residues. In germline, CDR1 is GTSNPN, CDR2 SVGIG (reference sequence). CDR3 sequence: CAWSVWGNQPQHF. In DNA, the CDR3 is TGTGCCTGGAGTGTATGGGGGAATCAGCCCCAGCATTTT.

There are a few counts of this clonotype. This chain connects TRBV30 to TRBJ2-7; D remains unclear. Trimming shortened V by 2 bases and J by 7 bases, and 6 bases separated the two germline ends. This CDR3 has 10 amino acids. Per germline, CDR1 GTSNPN and CDR2 SVGIG (reference sequence). This chain's CDR3 is CAWSLGEQYF. In nucleotides, the CDR3 is TGTGCCTGGAGTCTAGGAGAGCAGTACTTC.

V and J are TRBV24-1 and TRBJ2-6, with TRBD1 matching over 8 bases. Germline V gives CDR1 KGHDR, CDR2 SFDVKD. CDR3 size: 18 residues. Trimming cost V 4 bases and J 0 bases; bases outside gene matches: 7. CDR3 sequence (DNA): TGTGCCACCAGTGACCCAGGGGGCGCTGGCTCTGGGGCCAACGTCCTGACTTTC. Amino acid sequence: CATSDPGGAGSGANVLTF.

V gene TRBV11-3 combines with J gene TRBJ2-7; 8 bases line up with TRBD1. Germline-derived CDR1 and CDR2 are SGHNT and YENEEA. The CDR3 is 15 residues long. V lost 4 bases and J lost 1; bases outside the gene matches: 6. CDR3 DNA: TGTGCCAGCAGCTCCCGGACAGGGCTTTCCTACGAGCAGTACTTC. This sequence encodes CASSSRTGLSYEQYF.

This clonotype came up a few times. The genes are TRBV6-6 and TRBJ1-3, with 7 bases matching TRBD1. The V segment lost 11 bases and the J segment 1 base; nucleotides outside the gene matches: 5. Looked up from germline, CDR1 is MNHNY and CDR2 is SVGAGI (reference sequence). The CDR3 spans 13 residues. The CDR3 bases are TGTGCCGGACAACAGGGGTCTGGAAACACCATATATTTT. Translation gives CAGQQGSGNTIYF.

This clonotype was observed many times. This sequence joins TRBV27 and TRBJ2-1; the D gene is possibly TRBD1 (6 bases). CDR1 and CDR2 (germline): MNHEY, SMNVEV (reference sequence). Trimming cost V 7 bases and J 2 bases, with 18 bases left between them. This CDR3 has 16 amino acids. Here the CDR3 reads CASNFVGAGPYNEQFF. DNA for the CDR3: TGTGCCAGCAACTTCGTGGGGGCAGGGCCCTACAATGAGCAGTTCTTC.

The V gene is TRBV12-5, the J gene TRBJ1-4; 7 bases map to TRBD1. The CDR3 is made up of 14 amino acids. The germline gives CDR1 LGHNT, CDR2 FRNRAP. V lost 5 bases and J lost 8; bases outside the gene matches: 8. Written as DNA, the CDR3 is TGTGCTAGTGGTCAGGACAGGCCAGGGGAAAAACTGTTTTTT. Encoded protein: CASGQDRPGEKLFF.